The 6 T cell receptor beta chains presented below share a single source sample, sequenced in a study of T cell responses to AZD1222 COVID-19 vaccine (dated by TCRdb to the early 2020s). Library preparation employed the immunoSEQ multiplex PCR assay. Entries here come from immuneACCESS through TCRdb and include only in-frame sequences with V and J called. Some clones fail to appear in such tables; in the studies checked, an unresolved V gene covers under half of the shortfall, and the cause of the remainder is unknown. Across this sample there are more than 100,000 clones, with nearly 95% seen only once. The ten largest clones represent roughly 5.9% of the sample. Read against the paper, the sample's time point label means: baseline before first vaccination. Material: peripheral blood, obtained on day 0 of AZD1222 vaccination. Receptors originate from an adult in good health.

J is TRBJ1-2 and V is TRBV28, with 9 nucleotides matching TRBD1. The J segment lost 4 bases and the V segment lost 3 bases, leaving 9 bases of the junction unmatched. Germline-derived CDR1 and CDR2 are MDHEN and SYDVKM. The CDR3 totals 16 residues. In DNA, the CDR3 is TGTGCCAGCAGTTTCGGAACAGGGGGCACGGTCTATGGCTACACCTTC. Protein sequence: CASSFGTGGTVYGYTF.

This rearrangement joins TRBV5-1 to TRBJ1-6, with D hard to call. Trimming took off 2 bases at V and 6 bases at J, with 9 bases between the two ends. The length of the CDR3 is 14 residues. Germline lookup yields CDR1 SGHRS and CDR2 YFSETQ. The CDR3 loop is CASSLGFGNSPLHF. CDR3 coding DNA: TGCGCCAGCAGCTTAGGTTTCGGTAATTCACCCCTCCACTTT.

The chain has TRBV12-3 or TRBV12-4 and TRBJ1-1; D might be TRBD1 (6 bases). V was shortened by 6 bases and J by 8 bases, with 13 bases between the two germline ends. The CDR3 has 12 amino acids. The CDR3 region is CASSQGQPEAFF. In DNA, the CDR3 is TGTGCCAGCAGCCAAGGACAGCCCGAAGCTTTCTTT.

J is TRBJ1-5 and V is TRBV6-4; D possibly corresponds to TRBD1 (5 bases). The CDR3 length is 15 residues. V shed 2 bases and J shed 5 bases, with 13 bases lying between them. The germline V gene has CDR1 MRHNA and CDR2 SNTAGT. CDR3 amino acids: CASSDHQGWHQPQHF. DNA for the CDR3: TGTGCCAGCAGTGACCACCAGGGTTGGCATCAGCCCCAGCATTTT.

The chain links TRBV12-3 or TRBV12-4 to TRBJ2-7; D may be TRBD1 (5 bases). The V end lost 6 bases, the J end lost 3 bases, and 9 bases lay between the germline ends. This CDR3 is built from 12 residues. The CDR3 here is CASSYGHYEQYF. CDR3 coding DNA: TGTGCCAGCAGCTACGGACACTACGAGCAGTACTTC.

The chain uses TRBV5-1 and TRBJ2-3; weak D call: TRBD2 (6 bases). Germline V gene lookup returns CDR1 SGHRS and CDR2 YFSETQ. Trimming took off 0 bases at V and 0 bases at J, with 11 bases between the two ends. The CDR3 covers 16 residues. CDR3 DNA sequence: TGCGCCAGCAGCTTGGGAGAGCGGGCGAGCACAGATACGCAGTATTTT. It encodes CASSLGERASTDTQYF.